The entry below describes one T cell receptor beta chain. Its matching antigen is unknown. It was CD45RO-negative cells, positively selected for CCR7, that made up naive CD8 cells, with terminally differentiated effector memory CD45RA+ cells excluded. This sample was included in a study of shared clonotypes between healthy human individuals. The table came from immunoSEQ multiplex PCR; TCRdb's copy has only in-frame clones and leaves some out. The table has approximately 650,000 clones, roughly 96% seen once. Study results and caveats: There were few donors, and this limited the genetic and exposure-history diversity represented.

This CDR3 region has 13 residues. CDR1 is MGHDK and CDR2 is SYGVNS in the germline V gene. V was shortened by 4 bases and J by 4 bases, with 7 bases between the two germline ends. The receptor comes from a woman aged 25 to 39 in good health. Sequencing used naive CD8+ T cells sorted from blood. The chain employs TRBV25-1 and TRBJ1-4; a possible D gene is TRBD1 (6 bases). The CDR3 nucleotides are TGTGCCAGCAGTGTAGGGGGTAATGAAAAACTGTTTTTT. Translated, it gives CASSVGGNEKLFF.